This TCR beta chain was identified during a study of blood T cells in healthy people across ages. Combining a sample-barcoded 5' primer with a J-beta primer mix, a second PCR ran for about 7 to 11 cycles. TCRdb re-called the 5' RACE reads through MiXCR, storing one row per CDR3 protein. The sample has over a million distinct CDR3 sequences; 59% are singletons. Study-level results: While age rose, TCR beta diversity per million T cells dropped in a roughly linear way.

CDR1 SEHNR and CDR2 FQNEAQ come from the germline V gene (reference sequence). The CDR3 contains 15 residues. This clonotype was recorded a few times. Its antigen is not known. This receptor was taken from a man between 18 and 29 years old in good health. The source material was blood. The V call is TRBV7-9, the J call TRBJ2-5; TRBD1 aligns across 9 bases. The end of the DNA aligns better with TRBJ2-7, so the J call may be wrong. Here the CDR3 reads CASSMNRDRVYEQYF. As DNA, the CDR3 is TGTGCCAGCAGCATGAACCGGGACAGGGTCTACGAGCAGTACTTC.